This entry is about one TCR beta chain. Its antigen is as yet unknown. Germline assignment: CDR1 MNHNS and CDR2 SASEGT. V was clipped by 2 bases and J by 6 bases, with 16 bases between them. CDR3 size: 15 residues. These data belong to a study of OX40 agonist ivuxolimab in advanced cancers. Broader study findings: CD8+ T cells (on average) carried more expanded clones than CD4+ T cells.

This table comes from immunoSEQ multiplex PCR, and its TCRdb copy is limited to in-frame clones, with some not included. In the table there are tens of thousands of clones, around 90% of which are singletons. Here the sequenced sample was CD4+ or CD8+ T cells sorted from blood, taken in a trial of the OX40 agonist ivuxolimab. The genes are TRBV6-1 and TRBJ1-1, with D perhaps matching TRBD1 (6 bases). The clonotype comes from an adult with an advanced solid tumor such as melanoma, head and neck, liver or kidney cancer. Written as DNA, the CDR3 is TGTGCCAGCAGTGAAAACAGGGTTGTCGCCGCTGAAGCTTTCTTT. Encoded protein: CASSENRVVAAEAFF.